This T cell receptor (beta chain) was sequenced during a study of cytomegalovirus exposure and HLA in healthy donors. Remarks on this clone: Its antigen is unidentified.

The study's findings and limits: Using the classifier, cytomegalovirus status was reportedly diagnosed with high specificity and sensitivity.

The table came from immunoSEQ multiplex PCR; TCRdb's copy has only in-frame clones and leaves some out. Here the sample spans fewer than 250,000 clones, 70% to 90% being singletons. Germline V CDR1 and CDR2: MNHEY, SVGAGI. V gave up 5 bases and J gave up 0 bases, with 14 bases separating them. This CDR3 spans 15 amino acids. Among the approximately 130 subjects of the validation cohort, separate from the roughly 670-subject first cohort, were the donors. The V and J genes are TRBV6-5 and TRBJ2-7, with a tentative D call TRBD2 (6 bases). The specimen was PBMCs. The receptor's source is a woman aged 18-29 years in good health and CMV-seronegative. In DNA, the CDR3 is TGTGCCAGCAGTCCCTGGGACTCGGGCTCCTACGAGCAGTACTTC. Translation gives CASSPWDSGSYEQYF.